One sample yielded the 4 T cell receptor beta chains listed below, sequenced in a study of CD8 T cells in ankylosing spondylitis (TCRdb year 2017). Libraries were made using 5' RACE. Sequencing relied on an Illumina HiSeq 2500. The public reads were reanalyzed by TCRdb: fastp trimming at Q25, MiXCR alignment, in-frame beta chains only. Rows are unified per CDR3 protein, each entry keeping the most common DNA and genes. Within this sample are about 150,000 distinct CDR3 sequences, with roughly 44% of them counted one time only. The ten most abundant clones make up about 16% of the sample. Sequenced sample: synovial fluid, either unsorted or a sorted T cell fraction (not recorded which). The receptors were sampled from a male donor with ankylosing spondylitis.

The genes are TRBV28 and TRBJ2-7; D is tentatively TRBD1 or TRBD2 (5 bases each). The CDR3 spans 17 residues. Trimming removed 5 bases from V and 0 bases from J, with 20 bases in between. Germline loops: CDR1 MDHEN, CDR2 SYDVKM. CDR3 in amino acids: CASSPGTAITISYEQYF. The CDR3 DNA reads TGTGCCAGCAGTCCCGGGACCGCAATAACAATCTCCTACGAGCAGTACTTC.

This chain uses TRBV28 with TRBJ1-1; D is unresolved. Germline CDR1 is MDHEN and CDR2 is SYDVKM. This CDR3 is built from 19 residues. Deletions cut 10 bases from V and 9 bases from J, with 39 bases between. The CDR3 region has the DNA TGTGCCACCTATGGACCAACTGGTCCACAGCGAGTGGTGTCGGGAAAAGCTTTCTTT. It yields the protein CATYGPTGPQRVVSGKAFF.

The chain is built from TRBV19 and TRBJ1-6, with 7 positions matching TRBD1. Germline lookup yields CDR1 LNHDA and CDR2 SQIVND (reference sequence). The CDR3 totals 14 residues. Unmatched junction bases numbered 10, after V lost 8 bases and J lost 9 bases. CDR3 residues: CASSSTGLGSPLHF. CDR3 sequence (DNA): TGTGCCAGTTCCTCGACAGGGTTGGGTTCACCCCTCCACTTT.

This rearrangement joins TRBV7-2 to TRBJ2-1, with 8 positions matching TRBD2. The germline gives CDR1 SGHTA, CDR2 FQGNSA. The CDR3 loop spans 14 amino acids. J was trimmed by 8 bases and V by 3 bases; bases with no gene match: 6. The CDR3 DNA follows: TGTGCCAGCAGCTTTACCGGGAGGGAGGATGAGCAGTTCTTC. Its translation is CASSFTGREDEQFF.